The T cell receptor (beta chain) under discussion was sequenced for a study of vaccination and CD4 T cells after COVID-19. The assay that was used to sequence DNA from cultured CD4+ T cells was the Oncomine TCR Beta short-read assay. TCRdb itself ran the PCR reads through MiXCR, one entry per CDR3 protein. The sample includes about 14,000 distinct CDR3 sequences, roughly 52% of them seen just once. Points on this clonotype: Its antigen is unidentified.

Treatment reported: 10-day PBMC culture with coronavirus spike peptide pools or control peptides (ViraFEST assay). CDR3 length: 16 residues. Germline CDR1 and CDR2: SGDLS and YYNGEE. V lost 4 bases and J 0 bases, leaving 11 bases between the germline ends. The source of this sequence is a human donor who had recovered from COVID-19. The sequenced sample consisted of CD4+ T cells from blood, cultured in vitro. The chain has TRBV9 and TRBJ1-6; D remains ambiguous. CDR3 DNA: TGTGCCAGCAGCCCAACACTGAGCTCCTATAATTCACCCCTCCACTTT. Protein: CASSPTLSSYNSPLHF.